The T cell receptor beta chain under discussion was sequenced for a study of cytomegalovirus exposure and HLA in healthy donors. Study-wide results and caveats: Per a later analysis, 18,000 or so TCR beta sequences showed association with HLA alleles at 0.05 false discovery rate.

V shed 0 bases and J shed 1 base, with 10 bases lying between them. This CDR3 spans 16 amino acids. Germline V CDR1 and CDR2: SGHRS, YFSETQ. Points on this clone: Its target is not known.

Regarding donors, all were healthy bone marrow donors. 60 Vbeta and 13 Jbeta primers were used in PCR. Clones were read by immunoSEQ multiplex PCR, and TCRdb kept only the in-frame ones, dropping some. The sample totals some 75,000 clones; its top ten clones hold about 5%. Sequencing was performed on PBMCs. The chain uses TRBV5-1 and TRBJ2-2; D gene unclear. This TCR derives from a man between 35 and 55 years old in good health and CMV-seronegative. The CDR3 loop is CASSLDVPGNTGELFF. In nucleotides, the CDR3 is TGCGCCAGCAGCTTGGATGTTCCAGGGAACACCGGGGAGCTGTTTTTT.